This T cell receptor (beta chain) stems from a study of identical twins. Study conclusions and caveats: The abundant beta clonotypes from cord blood had fewer insertions, and memory repertoires had none of this. Zero-insertion analyses were open to partial confounding by invariant MAIT and iNKT cells.

About this clonotype itself: The antigen is undetermined.

Using its own MiXCR run on the 5' RACE reads, TCRdb lists one record per CDR3 protein. The data hold about 890,000 distinct CDR3 sequences, with about 12% observed a single time. This CDR3 is built from 13 residues. The ends were cut back, 5 bases at V and 5 bases at J, with 12 bases in the middle. Germline-derived CDR1 and CDR2 are LNHNV and YYDKDF (reference sequence). The same sample was also studied in work on yellow fever vaccine responses in identical twins.

This clonotype was sampled from a woman under 30 in good health. The chain carries TRBV15 and TRBJ1-1; the D gene is possibly TRBD1 (5 bases). Sequenced: PBMCs. DNA of the CDR3: TGTGCCACCAGCCCAGGGATTCGAACTGAAGCTTTCTTT. It encodes CATSPGIRTEAFF.